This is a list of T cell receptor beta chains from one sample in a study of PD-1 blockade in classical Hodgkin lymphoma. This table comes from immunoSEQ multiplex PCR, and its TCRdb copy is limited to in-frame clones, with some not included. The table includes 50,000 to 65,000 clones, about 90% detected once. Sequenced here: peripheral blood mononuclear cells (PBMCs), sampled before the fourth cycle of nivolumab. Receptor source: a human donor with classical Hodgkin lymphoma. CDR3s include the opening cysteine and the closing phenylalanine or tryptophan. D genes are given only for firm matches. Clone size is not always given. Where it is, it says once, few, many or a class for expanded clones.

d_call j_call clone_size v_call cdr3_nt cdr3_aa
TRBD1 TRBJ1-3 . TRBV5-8 TGTGCCAGCAGCTCCCAGGGGGGCGGTGGAAACACCATATATTTT CASSSQGGGGNTIYF
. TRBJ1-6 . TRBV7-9 TGTGCCAGCAGTGCGAGCTCAGTCGTTTTTAATTCACCCCTCCACTTT CASSASSVVFNSPLHF
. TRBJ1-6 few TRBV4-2 TGTGCCAGCAGCCTGGAAAATTCACCCCTCCACTTT CASSLENSPLHF
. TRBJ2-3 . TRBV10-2 TGCGCCAGCACCCCGTTGGGGGGCCCAGATACGCAGTATTTT CASTPLGGPDTQYF
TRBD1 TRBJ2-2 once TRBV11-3 TGTGCCAGCAGCTTTCGACAGGGTTTAGCATCCGGGGAGCTGTTTTTT CASSFRQGLASGELFF
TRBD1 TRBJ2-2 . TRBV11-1 TGTGCCAGCAGCCGGGGACAGGGGGACTACTCCGGGGAGCTGTTTTTT CASSRGQGDYSGELFF
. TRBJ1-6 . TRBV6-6 TGTGCCAGCCGGGTTTCGGGGCAGGGTGTTTCACCCCTCCACTTT CASRVSGQGVSPLHF
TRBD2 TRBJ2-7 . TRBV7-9 TGTGCCAGCAGCTGGGGACTGGGACTAGCGGGGGAGTATTGGCAGTACTTC CASSWGLGLAGEYWQYF
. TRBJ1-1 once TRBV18 TGTGCCAGCTCACCTGGGGGACGAAAAGCTTTCTTT CASSPGGRKAFF
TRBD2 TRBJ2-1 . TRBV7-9 TGTGCCAGCAGCTTATCCCTAGCGGGGGGAATATACAATGAGCAGTTCTTC CASSLSLAGGIYNEQFF
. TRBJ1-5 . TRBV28 TGTGCCAGCAGTTTAGAGGGGCAACAGCCCCAGCATTTT CASSLEGQQPQHF
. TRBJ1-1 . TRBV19 TGTGCCAGTAGTCTGGGACTCCTGAACACTGAAGCTTTCTTT CASSLGLLNTEAFF
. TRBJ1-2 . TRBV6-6 TGTGCCAGCAGTTACGACAGGTTCGATGGCTACACCTTC CASSYDRFDGYTF
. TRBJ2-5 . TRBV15 TGTGCCACCAGCAGAGATCGGGAGACCCAGTACTTC CATSRDRETQYF
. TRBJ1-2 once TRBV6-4 TGTGCCAGCAGCGGGGGGGCCAATAACTATGGCTACACCTTC CASSGGANNYGYTF
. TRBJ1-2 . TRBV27 TGTGCCAGCAGAATCTTAGGAGGTGCTAACTATGGCTACACCTTC CASRILGGANYGYTF
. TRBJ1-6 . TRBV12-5 TGTGCTAGTGGTTTTGACTTATTTAGAGAACCCCTCCACTTT CASGFDLFREPLHF
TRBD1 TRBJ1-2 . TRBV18 TGTGCCAGCTCACCCCGGACAGGGATCAGAGTGGATGGCTACACCTTC CASSPRTGIRVDGYTF
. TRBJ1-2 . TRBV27 TGTGCCACCCGCTTCTGGGGGGCTCGTCGCTATGGCTACACCTTC CATRFWGARRYGYTF
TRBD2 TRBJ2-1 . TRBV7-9 TGTGCCAGCAGCCCGTCCTGGGGGGGGTTTTACAATGAGCAGTTCTTC CASSPSWGGFYNEQFF
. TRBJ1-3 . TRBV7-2 TGTGCCAGCAGCTTAAGTTCAGTCTCTGGAAACACCATATATTTT CASSLSSVSGNTIYF
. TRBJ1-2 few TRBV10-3 TGTGCCATACGAAACTATGGCTACACCTTC CAIRNYGYTF
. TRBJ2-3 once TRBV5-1 TGCGCCAGCAGCTTGGCGCAGGTTTTGTTAGCTGGCACAGATACGCAGTATTTT CASSLAQVLLAGTDTQYF
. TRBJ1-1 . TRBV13 TGTGCCAGCAGCTTACGGGTGAACACTGAAGCTTTCTTT CASSLRVNTEAFF
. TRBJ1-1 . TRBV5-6 TGTGCCAGCAGCTTGTATCGGCTACAGACTGAAGCTTTCTTT CASSLYRLQTEAFF
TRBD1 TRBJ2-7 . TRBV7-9 TGTGCCAGCAGCTTACCAGGACAGGGCTACTACGAGCAGTACTTC CASSLPGQGYYEQYF
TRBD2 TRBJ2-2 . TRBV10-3 TGTGCCATCAGGACTAGCGACGGGGAGCTGTTTTTT CAIRTSDGELFF
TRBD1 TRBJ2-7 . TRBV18 TGTGCCAGCTCACCGGGGACAGGAAGCGAGCAGTACTTC CASSPGTGSEQYF
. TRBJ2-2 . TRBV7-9 TGTGCCAGCAGCTTATTTGATTTAAACACCGGGGAGCTGTTTTTT CASSLFDLNTGELFF
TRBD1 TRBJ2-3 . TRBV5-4 TGTGCCAGCAGCTGGCAGAGGGACAGGGAGACAGATACGCAGTATTTT CASSWQRDRETDTQYF
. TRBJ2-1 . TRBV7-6 TGTGCCAGCAGCGCGTTACTAGGAACGAGCTCCTACAATGAGCAGTTCTTC CASSALLGTSSYNEQFF
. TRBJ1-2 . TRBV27 TGTGCCAGCAGTTTATCGATTCAGGACAAGTTATATGGTGGCTACACCTTC CASSLSIQDKLYGGYTF
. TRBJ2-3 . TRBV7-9 TGTGCCAGCAGCCCAGGCGGTTTATCGCAATATTTT CASSPGGLSQYF
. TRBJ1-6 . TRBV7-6 TGTGCCAGCAGCTTAGGTTCAGGCACCTATAATTCACCCCTCCACTTT CASSLGSGTYNSPLHF
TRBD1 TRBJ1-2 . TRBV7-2 TGTGCCAGCAGCCAGAGGACAGGGCCTGGCTACACCTTC CASSQRTGPGYTF
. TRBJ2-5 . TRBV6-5 TGTGCCAGCAGCCTAGGGATCCTCCAAGAGACCCAGTACTTC CASSLGILQETQYF
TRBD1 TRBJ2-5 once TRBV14 TGTGCCAGCAGCCAAGTGTGGAAGGGGGCGGAGGAGACCCAGTACTTC CASSQVWKGAEETQYF
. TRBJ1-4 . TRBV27 TGTGCCAGCAGTATATACAAACGGGGGGCGGCGGAAAAACTGTTTTTT CASSIYKRGAAEKLFF
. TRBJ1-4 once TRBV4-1 TGCGCCAGCAGCCAAGAATACCCGGTCGGCCCGAGGGGTTCTAATGAAAAACTGTTTTTT CASSQEYPVGPRGSNEKLFF
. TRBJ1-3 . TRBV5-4 TGTGCCAGCAGCTTAGGACGTTCTGGAAACACCATATATTTT CASSLGRSGNTIYF
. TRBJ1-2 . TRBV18 TGTGCCAGCTCACCACGAGCGGACGATGGCTACACCTTC CASSPRADDGYTF
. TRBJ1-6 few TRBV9 TGTGCCAGCAGCGTAGTTGGGGGCTTCAATTCACCCCTCCACTTT CASSVVGGFNSPLHF
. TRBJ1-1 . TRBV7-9 TGTGCCAGCAGCGCGGAAGCCACTGAAGCTTTCTTT CASSAEATEAFF
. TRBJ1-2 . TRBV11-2 TGTGCCAGCAGCACCCCGCGGCAGGGGCCCTCCGCGAATGGCTACACCTTC CASSTPRQGPSANGYTF
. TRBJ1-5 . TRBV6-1 TGTGCCAGCAGTGTAGGGCAGCCCCAGCATTTT CASSVGQPQHF
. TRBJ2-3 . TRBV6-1 TGTGCCAGCAGTGAAGTGGTGAGCACAGATACGCAGTATTTT CASSEVVSTDTQYF
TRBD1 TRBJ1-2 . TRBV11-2 TGTGCCAGCAGCTTCGTTGTTTCAGGGGGCTATGGCTACACCTTC CASSFVVSGGYGYTF
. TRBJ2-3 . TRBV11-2 TGTGCCAGCCGCTCGTGGGGGGAGAAAGATACGCAGTATTTT CASRSWGEKDTQYF
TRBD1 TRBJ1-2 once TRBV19 TGTGCCAGTAGTCCGGGACAGGGAGAATACTATGGCTACACCTTC CASSPGQGEYYGYTF
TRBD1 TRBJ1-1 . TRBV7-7 TGTGCCAGCAGCTCGGGGACAGACGTTAACACTGAAGCTTTCTTT CASSSGTDVNTEAFF
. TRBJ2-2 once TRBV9 TGTGCCAGCAGCGGAAGAGGGGGAAGCACCGGGGAGCTGTTTTTT CASSGRGGSTGELFF
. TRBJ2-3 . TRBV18 TGTGCCAGCTCACCAAATAGACAGAGCACAGATACGCAGTATTTT CASSPNRQSTDTQYF
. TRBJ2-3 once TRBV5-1 TGCGCCAGCAGGGATCGGGGGATTGTCACAGATACGCAGTATTTT CASRDRGIVTDTQYF
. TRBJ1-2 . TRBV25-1 TGTGCCAGCAGTGAGGGAGGTGGGCGGCTTCTCAATGGCTACACCTTC CASSEGGGRLLNGYTF
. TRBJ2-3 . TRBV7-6 TGTGCCAGCAGCTTAGCGGAGGGCACAGATACGCAGTATTTT CASSLAEGTDTQYF